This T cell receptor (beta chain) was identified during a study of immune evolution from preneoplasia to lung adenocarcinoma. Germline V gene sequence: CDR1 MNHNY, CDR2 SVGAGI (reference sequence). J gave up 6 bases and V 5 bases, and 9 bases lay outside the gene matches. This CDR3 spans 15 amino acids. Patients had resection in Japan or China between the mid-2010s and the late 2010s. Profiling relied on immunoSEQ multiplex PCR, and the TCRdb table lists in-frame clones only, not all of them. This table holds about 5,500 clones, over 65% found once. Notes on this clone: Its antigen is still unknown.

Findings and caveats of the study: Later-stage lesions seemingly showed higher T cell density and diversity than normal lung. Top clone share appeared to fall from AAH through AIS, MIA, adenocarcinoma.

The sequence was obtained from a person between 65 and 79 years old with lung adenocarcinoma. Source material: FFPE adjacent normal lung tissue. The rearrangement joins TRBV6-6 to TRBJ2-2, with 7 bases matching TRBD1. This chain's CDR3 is CASSKVQGIPGELFF. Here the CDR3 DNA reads TGTGCCAGCAGTAAGGTACAGGGGATACCCGGGGAGCTGTTTTTT.